Below, one T cell receptor (beta chain) is given with its context. This sample was included in a study of blood T cell repertoires in COVID-19. Per the germline V gene, CDR1 is SGHTA and CDR2 is FQGNSA. The CDR3 length is 18 residues. V dropped 7 bases and J dropped 4; count of bases not matched to a gene: 21. The assay was immunoSEQ multiplex PCR, and TCRdb's table has in-frame clones only and misses some. Of 280,000 or so clones in the sample, over 85% are singletons; the top ten hold roughly 2.9%. The sequenced material came from PBMCs or T cells enriched from blood (not recorded which). The receptor comes from a woman aged 45 to 65 who had been exposed to COVID-19. This rearrangement joins TRBV7-2 to TRBJ2-5; 7 bases align to TRBD1. CDR3 in DNA: TGTGCCAGCACCCCCCGGACAGGACAACGGGCAGGATCAGAGACCCAGTACTTC. Translated, it gives CASTPRTGQRAGSETQYF.